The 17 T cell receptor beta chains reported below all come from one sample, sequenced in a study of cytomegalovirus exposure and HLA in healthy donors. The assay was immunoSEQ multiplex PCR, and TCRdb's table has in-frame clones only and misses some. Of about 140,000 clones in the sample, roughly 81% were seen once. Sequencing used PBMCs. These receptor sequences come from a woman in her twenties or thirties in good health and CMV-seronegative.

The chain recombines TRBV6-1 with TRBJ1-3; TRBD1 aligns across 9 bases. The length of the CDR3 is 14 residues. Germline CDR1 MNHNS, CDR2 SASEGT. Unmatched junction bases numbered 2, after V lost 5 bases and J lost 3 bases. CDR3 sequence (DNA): TGTGCCAGCAGTACAGGGGGCGATGGAAACACCATATATTTT. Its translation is CASSTGGDGNTIYF.

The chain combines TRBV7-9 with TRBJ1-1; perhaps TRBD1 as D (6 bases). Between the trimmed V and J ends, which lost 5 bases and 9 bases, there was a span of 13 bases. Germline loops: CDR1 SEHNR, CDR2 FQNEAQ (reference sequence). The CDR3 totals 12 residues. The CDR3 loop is CASSPLTGKAFF. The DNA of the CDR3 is TGTGCCAGCAGCCCACTTACAGGGAAAGCTTTCTTT.

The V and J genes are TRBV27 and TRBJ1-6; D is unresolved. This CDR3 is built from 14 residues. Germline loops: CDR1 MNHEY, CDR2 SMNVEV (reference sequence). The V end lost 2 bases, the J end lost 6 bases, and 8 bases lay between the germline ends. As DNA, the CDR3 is TGTGCCAGCAGTTTAAGAGCTTTTAATTCACCCCTCCACTTT. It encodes CASSLRAFNSPLHF.

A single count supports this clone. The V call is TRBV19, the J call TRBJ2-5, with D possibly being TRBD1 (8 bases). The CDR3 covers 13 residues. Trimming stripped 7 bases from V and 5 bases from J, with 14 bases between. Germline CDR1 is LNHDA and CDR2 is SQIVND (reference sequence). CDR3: CASNRGGGETQYF. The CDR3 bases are TGTGCCAGTAACAGGGGGGGTGGGGAGACCCAGTACTTC.

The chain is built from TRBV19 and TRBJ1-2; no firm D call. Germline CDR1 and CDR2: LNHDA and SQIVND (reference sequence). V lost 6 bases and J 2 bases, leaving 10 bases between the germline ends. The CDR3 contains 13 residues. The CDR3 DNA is TGTGCCAGTAGCCCCCGGGTCAACTATGGCTACACCTTC. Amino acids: CASSPRVNYGYTF.

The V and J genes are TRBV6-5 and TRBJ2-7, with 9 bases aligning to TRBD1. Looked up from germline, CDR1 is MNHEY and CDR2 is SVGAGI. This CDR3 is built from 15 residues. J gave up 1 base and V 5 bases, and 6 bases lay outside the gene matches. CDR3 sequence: CASSRGGQGSYEQYF. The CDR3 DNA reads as TGTGCCAGCAGTAGAGGGGGACAGGGATCCTACGAGCAGTACTTC.

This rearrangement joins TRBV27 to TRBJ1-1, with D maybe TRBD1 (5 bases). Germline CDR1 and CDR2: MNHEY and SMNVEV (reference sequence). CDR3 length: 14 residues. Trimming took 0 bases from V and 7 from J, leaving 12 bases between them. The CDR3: CASSLSGLTGEAFF. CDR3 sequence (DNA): TGTGCCAGCAGTTTATCGGGCCTAACAGGTGAAGCTTTCTTT.

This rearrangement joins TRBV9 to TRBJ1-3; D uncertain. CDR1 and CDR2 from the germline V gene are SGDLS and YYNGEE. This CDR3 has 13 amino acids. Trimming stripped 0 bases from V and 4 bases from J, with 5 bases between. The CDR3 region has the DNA TGTGCCAGCAGCGTAGATGAGGGAAACACCATATATTTT. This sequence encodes CASSVDEGNTIYF.

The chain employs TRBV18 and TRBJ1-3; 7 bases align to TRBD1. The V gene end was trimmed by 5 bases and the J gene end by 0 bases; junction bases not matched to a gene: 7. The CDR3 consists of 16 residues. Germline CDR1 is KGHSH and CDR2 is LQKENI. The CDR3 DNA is TGTGCCAGCTCATCTGGGACAGCTACCTCTGGAAACACCATATATTTT. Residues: CASSSGTATSGNTIYF.

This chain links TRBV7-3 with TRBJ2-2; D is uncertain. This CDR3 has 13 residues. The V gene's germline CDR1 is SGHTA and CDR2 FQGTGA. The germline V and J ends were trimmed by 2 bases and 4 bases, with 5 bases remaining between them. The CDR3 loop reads CASSLRSTGELFF. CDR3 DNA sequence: TGTGCCAGCAGCTTACGGAGCACCGGGGAGCTGTTTTTT.

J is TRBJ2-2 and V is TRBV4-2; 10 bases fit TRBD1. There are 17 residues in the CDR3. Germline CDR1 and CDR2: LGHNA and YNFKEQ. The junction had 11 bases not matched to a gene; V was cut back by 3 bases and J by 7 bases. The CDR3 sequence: CASSHVPGQGFSGELFF. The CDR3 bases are TGTGCCAGCAGCCATGTACCGGGACAGGGGTTTAGCGGGGAGCTGTTTTTT.

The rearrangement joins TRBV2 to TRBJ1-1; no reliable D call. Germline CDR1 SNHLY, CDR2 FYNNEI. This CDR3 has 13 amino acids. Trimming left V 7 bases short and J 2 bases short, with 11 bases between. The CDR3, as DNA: TGTGCCAGCACTAGGGAGAGAAACACTGAAGCTTTCTTT. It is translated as CASTRERNTEAFF.

The CDR3 coding sequence is TGTGCCAGCAGCCCGGGGGTTTCACCCCTCCACTTT. Its translation: CASSPGVSPLHF. The chain uses TRBV4-2 and TRBJ1-6, with D maybe TRBD1 (5 bases). Germline CDR1 LGHNA, CDR2 YNFKEQ. V lost 4 bases, J lost 9 bases, and 7 bases lay in between. The length of the CDR3 is 12 residues.

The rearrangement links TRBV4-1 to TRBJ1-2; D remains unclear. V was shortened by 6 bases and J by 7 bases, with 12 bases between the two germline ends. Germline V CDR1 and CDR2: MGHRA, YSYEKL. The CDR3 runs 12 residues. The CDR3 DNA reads TGCGCCAGCAGAGCGGTGTCTGGTGGCTACACCTTC. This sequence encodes CASRAVSGGYTF.

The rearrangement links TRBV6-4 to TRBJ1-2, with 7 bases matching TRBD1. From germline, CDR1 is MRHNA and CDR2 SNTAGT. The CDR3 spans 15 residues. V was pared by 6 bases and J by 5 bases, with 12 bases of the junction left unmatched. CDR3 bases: TGTGCCAGCAGCTTAACCCGGGACAGCCCTTATGGCTACACCTTC. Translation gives CASSLTRDSPYGYTF.

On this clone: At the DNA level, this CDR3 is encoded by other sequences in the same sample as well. CDR3 nucleotides: TGTGCCAGCAGCCAGACGGGGAATCAGCCCCAGCATTTT. Protein product: CASSQTGNQPQHF. The chain joins TRBV7-2 to TRBJ1-5; D is undetermined. V shed 5 bases and J shed 4 bases, with 9 bases lying between them. CDR3 length: 13 residues. From germline, CDR1 is SGHTA and CDR2 FQGNSA.

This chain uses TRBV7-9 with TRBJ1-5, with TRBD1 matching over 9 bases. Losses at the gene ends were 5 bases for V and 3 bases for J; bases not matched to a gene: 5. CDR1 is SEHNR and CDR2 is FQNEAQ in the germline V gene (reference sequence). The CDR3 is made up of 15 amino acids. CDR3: CASSTGQGNNQPQHF. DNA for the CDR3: TGTGCCAGCAGCACGGGACAGGGTAACAATCAGCCCCAGCATTTT.